The T cell receptor beta chain described here comes from a study of blood T cell repertoires in COVID-19. About the research overall: The analysed material was cDNA or gDNA that came from T cells, B-cell-depleted T cells, or PBMCs.

Assay used: immunoSEQ multiplex PCR; TCRdb lists only in-frame clones, some missing. Of 90,000 or so clones detected, 89% appear once; the ten largest clones hold approximately 5.2%. The sequence derives from an elderly woman with active COVID-19. The specimen sequenced was peripheral blood.

The DNA of the CDR3 is TGCAGTGCTAGTGGACTAGCGGGATCGAGCTCCTACAATGAGCAGTTCTTC. This codes for CSASGLAGSSSYNEQFF. This chain links TRBV20-1 with TRBJ2-1; 12 bases agree with TRBD2. The CDR3 is made up of 17 amino acids. V trimming: 3 bases; J trimming: 0 bases; junction bases outside the gene matches: 6. CDR1 and CDR2 (germline): DFQATT, SNEGSKA (reference sequence).